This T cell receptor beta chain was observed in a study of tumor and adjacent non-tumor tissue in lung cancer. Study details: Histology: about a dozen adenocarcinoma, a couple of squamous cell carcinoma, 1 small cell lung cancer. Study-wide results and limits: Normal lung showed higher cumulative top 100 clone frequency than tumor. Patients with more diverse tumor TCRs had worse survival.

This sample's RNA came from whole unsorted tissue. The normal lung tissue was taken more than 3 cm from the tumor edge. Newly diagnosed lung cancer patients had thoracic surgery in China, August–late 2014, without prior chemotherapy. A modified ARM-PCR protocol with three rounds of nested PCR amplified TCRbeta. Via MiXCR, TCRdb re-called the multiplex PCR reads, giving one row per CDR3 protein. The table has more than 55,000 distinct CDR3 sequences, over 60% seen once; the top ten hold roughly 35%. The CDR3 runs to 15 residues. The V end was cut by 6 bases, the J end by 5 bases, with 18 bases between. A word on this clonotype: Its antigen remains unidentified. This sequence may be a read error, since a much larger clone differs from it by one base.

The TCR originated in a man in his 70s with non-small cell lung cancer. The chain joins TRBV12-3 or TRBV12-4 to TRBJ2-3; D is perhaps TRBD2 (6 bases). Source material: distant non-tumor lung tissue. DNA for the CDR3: TGTGCCAGCAGCCCGAACGGGAGCGGTATAGATACGCAGTATTTT. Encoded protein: CASSPNGSGIDTQYF.